This T cell receptor beta chain was recovered during a study of PD-1 blockade in classical Hodgkin lymphoma (dated by TCRdb to 2018 to 2020). About the full investigation: To define a peripheral blood immune signature of response to PD-1 blockade in classical Hodgkin lymphoma, the study combined TCR beta sequencing with CyTOF. Beyond this particular receptor, the publication reports: Baseline TCR diversity was reported to be lower in newly diagnosed patients than in healthy donors and to be lower still in relapsed/refractory patients. The study was limited to a single clinical trial cohort, and causes of repertoire differences, possibly disease activity or prior therapy, remained undefined.

On this clone itself: This clone's antigen is unknown. No much larger clone exists at a distance of one base, and base qualities are not known.

The time point label of this sample denotes: newly diagnosed, previously untreated cHL patient sample. Magnetic negative selection with a Miltenyi CD4+ T cell isolation kit was used to purify CD4+ T cells from thawed PBMCs. As a comparison group for the relapsed/refractory trial patients, PBMCs were sequenced from patients with newly diagnosed, previously untreated classical Hodgkin lymphoma. Peripheral blood was collected in 8 mL Vacutainer Cell Preparation Tubes, from which PBMCs were isolated by centrifugation and then cryopreserved. Purified CD4+ and CD8+ fractions were prepared only for cases where an additional PBMC sample was available. Magnetically labelled cells were removed on LS columns in a quadroMACS separator, and the flow-through was collected as the purified fraction. Trimming accounts for 1 base at V and 5 bases at J, while the number of junction bases matched to no gene is 2. The CDR3 holds 14 amino acids from the cysteine to the phenylalanine. The CDR3 DNA has 42 bases and is translated from base 1. The germline V gene provides CDR1 SGHRS and CDR2 YFSETQ.

Genomic DNA was extracted with the Qiagen DNeasy kit from unsorted PBMCs and from negatively selected CD4+ and CD8+ fractions. Using primers that anneal to V and J segments, immunoSEQ multiplex PCR amplified the TCR beta CDR3 regions. Amplification bias was minimized using a synthetic immune receptor repertoire, and residual bias was removed computationally after sequencing. The authors' analysis ran thus. Custom Python scripts were used to quantify repertoire diversity as the Shannon entropy index. Unsorted, CD4+ and CD8+ repertoires were analyzed separately, except in combined analyses where CD4+ and CD8+ sequences were merged in silico. This is the immuneACCESS table as TCRdb keeps it, with only in-frame sequences that have V and J called. A part of the clones is gone; compared with another copy, unresolved V genes explain less than half, and the rest is unexplained. D and trimming were read from the DNA, whereas the V and J calls and clone size are those reported in that table. In all, the sample holds tens of thousands of clones, and 88% of those were seen once. Jointly, the top ten make up 0.95% to 1.5% of the sample.

The material sequenced was CD4+ T cells from blood. This receptor chain uses TRBV5-1 and TRBJ1-3; 8 nucleotides in the junction match TRBD1. This TCR was sampled from a human donor with classical Hodgkin lymphoma. The DNA reads as follows: TGCGCCAGCAGCTTGCAGGGGGCGAGAAACACCATATATTTT. Translated, this is CASSLQGARNTIYF.